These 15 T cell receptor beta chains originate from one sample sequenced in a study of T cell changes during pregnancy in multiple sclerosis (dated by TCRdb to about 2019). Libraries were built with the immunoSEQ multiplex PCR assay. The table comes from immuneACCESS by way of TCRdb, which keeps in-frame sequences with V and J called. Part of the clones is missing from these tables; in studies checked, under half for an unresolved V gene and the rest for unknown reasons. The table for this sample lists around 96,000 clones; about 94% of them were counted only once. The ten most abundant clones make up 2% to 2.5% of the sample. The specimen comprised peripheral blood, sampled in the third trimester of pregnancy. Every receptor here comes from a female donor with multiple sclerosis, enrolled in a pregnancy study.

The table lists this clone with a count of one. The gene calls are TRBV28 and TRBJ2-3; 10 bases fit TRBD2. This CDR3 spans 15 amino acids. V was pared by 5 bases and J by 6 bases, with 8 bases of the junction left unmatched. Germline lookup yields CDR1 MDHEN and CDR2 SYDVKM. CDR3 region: CASSPQSGRADTQYF. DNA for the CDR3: TGTGCCAGCAGTCCTCAGAGCGGGAGGGCGGATACGCAGTATTTT.

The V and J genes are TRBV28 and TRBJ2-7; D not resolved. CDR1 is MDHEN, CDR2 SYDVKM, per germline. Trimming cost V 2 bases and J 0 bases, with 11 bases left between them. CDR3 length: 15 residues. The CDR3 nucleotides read TGTGCCAGCAGTTTAGTAGAGGAAGGCTCCTACGAGCAGTACTTC. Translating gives CASSLVEEGSYEQYF.

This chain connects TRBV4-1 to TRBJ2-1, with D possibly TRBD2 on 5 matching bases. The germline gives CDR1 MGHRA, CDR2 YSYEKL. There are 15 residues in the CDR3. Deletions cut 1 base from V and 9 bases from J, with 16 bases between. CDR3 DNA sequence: TGCGCCAGCAGCCAAGGGGGTAGAGGGCGAAGTGAGCAGTTCTTC. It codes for CASSQGGRGRSEQFF.

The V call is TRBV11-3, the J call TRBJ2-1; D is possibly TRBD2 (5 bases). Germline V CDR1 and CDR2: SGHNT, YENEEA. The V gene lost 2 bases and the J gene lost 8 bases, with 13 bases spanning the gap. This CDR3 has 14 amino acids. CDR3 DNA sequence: TGTGCCAGCAGCTTAAGGGTGGGAGTCGATGAGCAGTTCTTC. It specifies CASSLRVGVDEQFF.

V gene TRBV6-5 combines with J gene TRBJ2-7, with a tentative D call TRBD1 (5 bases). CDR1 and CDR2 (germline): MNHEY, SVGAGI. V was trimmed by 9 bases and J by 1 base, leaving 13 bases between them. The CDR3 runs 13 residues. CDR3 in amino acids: CASSRAASYEQYF. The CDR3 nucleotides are TGTGCCAGTAGCAGGGCGGCTTCCTACGAGCAGTACTTC.

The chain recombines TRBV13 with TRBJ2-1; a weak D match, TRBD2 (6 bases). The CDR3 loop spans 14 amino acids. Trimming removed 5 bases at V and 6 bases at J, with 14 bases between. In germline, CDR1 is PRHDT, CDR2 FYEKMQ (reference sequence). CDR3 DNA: TGTGCCAGCAGCACCGGGACTTACCCCAATGAGCAGTTCTTC. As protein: CASSTGTYPNEQFF.

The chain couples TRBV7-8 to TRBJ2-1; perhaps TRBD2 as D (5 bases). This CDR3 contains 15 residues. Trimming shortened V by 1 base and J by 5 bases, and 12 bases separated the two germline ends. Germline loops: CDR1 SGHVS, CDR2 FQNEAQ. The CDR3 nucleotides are TGTGCCAGCAGCTTAGTGCGGACGGGGAACAATGAGCAGTTCTTC. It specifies CASSLVRTGNNEQFF.

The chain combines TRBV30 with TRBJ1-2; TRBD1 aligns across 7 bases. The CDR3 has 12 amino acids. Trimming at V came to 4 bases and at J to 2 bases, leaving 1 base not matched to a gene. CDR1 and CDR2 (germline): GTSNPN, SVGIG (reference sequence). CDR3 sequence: CAWIGGNYGYTF. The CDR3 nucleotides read TGTGCCTGGATAGGGGGCAACTATGGCTACACCTTC.

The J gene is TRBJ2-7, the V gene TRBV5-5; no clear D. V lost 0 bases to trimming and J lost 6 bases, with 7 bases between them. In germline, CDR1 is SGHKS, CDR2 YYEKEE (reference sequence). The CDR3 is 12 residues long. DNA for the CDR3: TGTGCCAGCAGCTTGGCTCTAGTCGAGCAGTACTTC. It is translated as CASSLALVEQYF.

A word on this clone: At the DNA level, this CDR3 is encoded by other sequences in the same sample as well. In nucleotides, the CDR3 is TGTGCCAGCAAAATAGGACAGGGGAACTATGGCTACACCTTC. Encoded protein: CASKIGQGNYGYTF. The gene calls are TRBV2 and TRBJ1-2; TRBD1 matches 9 bases. From germline, CDR1 is SNHLY and CDR2 FYNNEI. The trim removed 7 bases at V and 2 bases at J, leaving 5 bases unmatched. This CDR3 comprises 14 residues.

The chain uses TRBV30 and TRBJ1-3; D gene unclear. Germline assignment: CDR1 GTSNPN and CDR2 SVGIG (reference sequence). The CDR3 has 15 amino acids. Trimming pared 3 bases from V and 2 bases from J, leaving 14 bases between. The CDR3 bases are TGTGCCTGGAGCCGGTGGGGAGGGACTGGAAACACCATATATTTT. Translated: CAWSRWGGTGNTIYF. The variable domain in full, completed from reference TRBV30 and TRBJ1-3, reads SQTIHQWPATLVQPVGSPLSLECTVEGTSNPNLYWYRQAAGRGLQLLFYSVGIGQISSEVPQNLSASRPQDRQFILSSKKLLLSDSGFYLCAWSRWGGTGNTIYFGEGSWLTVV.

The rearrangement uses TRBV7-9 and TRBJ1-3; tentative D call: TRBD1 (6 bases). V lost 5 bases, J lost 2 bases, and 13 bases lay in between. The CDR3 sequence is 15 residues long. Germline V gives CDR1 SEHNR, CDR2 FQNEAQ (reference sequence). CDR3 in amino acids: CASSINRETGNTIYF. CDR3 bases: TGTGCCAGCAGCATTAACAGGGAAACTGGAAACACCATATATTTT.

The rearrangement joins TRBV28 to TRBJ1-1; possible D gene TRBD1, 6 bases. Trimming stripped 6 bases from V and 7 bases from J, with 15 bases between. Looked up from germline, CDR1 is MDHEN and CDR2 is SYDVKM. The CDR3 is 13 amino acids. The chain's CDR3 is CASRERGPDEAFF. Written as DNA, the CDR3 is TGTGCCAGCAGGGAGCGGGGGCCAGATGAAGCTTTCTTT. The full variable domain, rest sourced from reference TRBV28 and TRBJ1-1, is DVKVTQSSRYLVKRTGEKVFLECVQDMDHENMFWYRQDPGLGLRLIYFSYDVKMKEKGDIPEGYSVSREKKERFSLILESASTNQTSMYLCASRERGPDEAFFGQGTRLTVV.

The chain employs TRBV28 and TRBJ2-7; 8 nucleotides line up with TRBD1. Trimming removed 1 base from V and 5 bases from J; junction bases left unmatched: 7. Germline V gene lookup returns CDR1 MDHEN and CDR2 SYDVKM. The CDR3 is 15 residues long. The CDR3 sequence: CASSLSGQGSDEQYF. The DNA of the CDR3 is TGTGCCAGCAGTTTATCTGGACAGGGCTCGGACGAGCAGTACTTC.

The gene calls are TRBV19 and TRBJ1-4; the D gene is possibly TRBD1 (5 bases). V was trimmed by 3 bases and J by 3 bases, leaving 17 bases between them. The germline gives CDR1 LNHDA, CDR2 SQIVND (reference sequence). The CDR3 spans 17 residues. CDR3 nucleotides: TGTGCCAGTAGTATCACCCAGGGAGGGGCAGCTAATGAAAAACTGTTTTTT. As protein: CASSITQGGAANEKLFF. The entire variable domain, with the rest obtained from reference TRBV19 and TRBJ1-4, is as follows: DGGITQSPKYLFRKEGQNVTLSCEQNLNHDAMYWYRQDPGQGLRLIYYSQIVNDFQKGDIAEGYSVSREKKESFPLTVTSAQKNPTAFYLCASSITQGGAANEKLFFGSGTQLSVL.